This entry is about one T cell receptor beta chain. Antigen: not known. At one end the junction does not follow the germline gene, possibly because of a read error. Unique molecular identifiers were incorporated when the TCRbeta library was constructed. TCRdb independently ran MiXCR on the PCR reads; one entry per CDR3 protein. The data hold 250,000 to 400,000 distinct CDR3 sequences, with approximately 23% observed a single time. These data belong to a study of T-cell reconstitution after alpha-beta-depleted transplantation in children. Broader study findings: By one year post-transplant, T-cell counts and diversity largely arose from T cells that were newly produced. Some patients showed high day-60 TCRbeta diversity, which derived from surviving recipient T cells and thymic progenitors. Several hundred expanded graft clones reportedly gave rise to the alpha-beta T cells present about two months after transplant.

This TCR was sampled from a male patient aged 10-17 years who had a stem cell transplant for acute lymphoblastic leukemia, so the T cells may come from the graft donor. The sequences come from PBMCs, mostly from graft donor cells, collected 180 days after TCRalphabeta/CD19-depleted stem cell transplant.

DNA for the CDR3: TGTGCCAGCAGGGACAGGGGTTACGAGCAGTCCTTC. It yields the protein CASRDRGYEQSF. The V and J genes are TRBV12-3 or TRBV12-4 and TRBJ2-7; 9 positions match TRBD1. The CDR3 length is 12 residues.